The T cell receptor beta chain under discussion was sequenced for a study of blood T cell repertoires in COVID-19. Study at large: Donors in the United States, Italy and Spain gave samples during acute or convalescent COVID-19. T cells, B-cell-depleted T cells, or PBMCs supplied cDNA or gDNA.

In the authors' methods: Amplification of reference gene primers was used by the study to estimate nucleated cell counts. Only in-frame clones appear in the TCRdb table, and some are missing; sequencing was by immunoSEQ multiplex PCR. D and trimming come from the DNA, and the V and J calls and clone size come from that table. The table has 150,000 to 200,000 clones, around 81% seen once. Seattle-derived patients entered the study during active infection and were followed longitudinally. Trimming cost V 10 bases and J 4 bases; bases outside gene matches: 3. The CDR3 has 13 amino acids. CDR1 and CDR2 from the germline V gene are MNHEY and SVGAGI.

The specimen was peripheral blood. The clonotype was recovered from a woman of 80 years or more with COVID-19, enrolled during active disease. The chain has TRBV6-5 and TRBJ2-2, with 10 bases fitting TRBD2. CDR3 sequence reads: CATEREGTGELFF. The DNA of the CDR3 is TGTGCCACGGAGCGGGAGGGCACCGGGGAGCTGTTTTTT.